A selection of T cell receptor beta chains follows, all from one sample in a study of blood T cell repertoires in COVID-19. Generated by immunoSEQ multiplex PCR, the TCRdb table keeps only in-frame clones and is missing some. The table lists 300,000 to 400,000 clones, 85% to 90% of them singletons. The sample was PBMCs or T cells enriched from blood (not recorded which). The receptors here all came from a man aged 18 to 29 who had recovered from COVID-19. Each CDR3 is given with its conserved first and last residue. Fields, in order: clone size, V gene, J gene, D gene, CDR3 protein, CDR3 DNA. A D gene is named only where the DNA matches it firmly. Size is stated for part of the rows, as once, few or many counts, or as a class when the clone is expanded.

>NA|TRBV29-1|TRBJ2-1|NA
CSVDNREEQFF
TGCAGCGTTGACAATCGGGAGGAGCAGTTCTTC
>NA|TRBV19|TRBJ2-3|TRBD1
CASRRTGTTDTQYF
TGTGCCAGTAGACGGACAGGCACCACAGATACGCAGTATTTT
>once|TRBV5-1|TRBJ2-7|TRBD1
CASSLGTGTYEQYF
TGCGCCAGCAGCTTGGGGACAGGGACCTACGAGCAGTACTTC
>NA|TRBV29-1|TRBJ1-3|TRBD1
CSVEGTGVSGNTIYF
TGCAGCGTTGAAGGGACAGGGGTCTCTGGAAACACCATATATTTT
>NA|TRBV27|TRBJ2-7|TRBD2
CASRFSGSFIGYEQYF
TGTGCCAGCCGATTTAGCGGGAGTTTCATAGGCTACGAGCAGTACTTC
>NA|TRBV28|TRBJ1-5|NA
CASRAGGSNQPQHF
TGTGCCAGCAGGGCGGGGGGGTCCAATCAGCCCCAGCATTTT
>NA|TRBV28|TRBJ1-2|NA
CASRTGFDYGYTF
TGTGCCAGCAGAACGGGTTTTGACTATGGCTACACCTTC
>NA|TRBV5-1|TRBJ2-1|TRBD2
CASSLGTSGPGDEQFF
TGCGCCAGCAGCTTAGGAACTAGCGGGCCTGGGGATGAGCAGTTCTTC
>few|TRBV6-5|TRBJ1-1|TRBD1
CASSRRQGATEAFF
TGTGCCAGCAGTCGCCGACAGGGGGCTACTGAAGCTTTCTTT
>NA|TRBV21-1|TRBJ1-2|NA
CASSTPGTGPYGYTF
TGTGCCAGCAGCACCCCCGGGACAGGTCCCTATGGCTACACCTTC
>NA|TRBV7-3|TRBJ2-6|NA
CASSLELGWGANVLTF
TGTGCCAGCAGCTTAGAGCTTGGTTGGGGGGCCAACGTCCTGACTTTC
>NA|TRBV4-1|TRBJ2-1|TRBD2
CASSQQAGGLYEQFF
TGCGCCAGCAGCCAACAAGCGGGGGGGCTGTATGAGCAGTTCTTC
>NA|TRBV20-1|TRBJ2-7|NA
CSVRRAYEQYF
TGCAGTGTGCGCAGGGCTTACGAGCAGTACTTC
>NA|TRBV18|TRBJ1-1|NA
CASSPDQGMSTEAFF
TGTGCCAGCTCACCAGATCAGGGGATGAGCACTGAAGCTTTCTTT
>NA|TRBV9|TRBJ2-1|TRBD2
CASSPWGLAGATLYNEQFF
TGTGCCAGCAGCCCTTGGGGACTAGCGGGGGCTACTCTCTACAATGAGCAGTTCTTC
>NA|TRBV5-1|TRBJ2-3|TRBD2
CASLGGNTDTQYF
TGCGCCAGCCTCGGGGGGAACACAGATACGCAGTATTTT
>NA|TRBV6-2/TRBV6-3|TRBJ2-5|NA
CASSYPRTDGSETQYF
TGTGCCAGCAGTTACCCGAGGACAGATGGATCGGAGACCCAGTACTTC
>NA|TRBV28|TRBJ1-1|TRBD1
CASSLEGRGENTEAFF
TGTGCCAGCAGTCTTGAAGGCAGGGGGGAGAACACTGAAGCTTTCTTT
>NA|TRBV5-5|TRBJ1-1|NA
CASSRDTPNTEAFF
TGTGCCAGCAGCCGGGACACGCCCAACACTGAAGCTTTCTTT
>NA|TRBV19|TRBJ1-5|NA
CASSIGRRVDQPQHF
TGTGCCAGTAGTATCGGGCGCAGGGTGGATCAGCCCCAGCATTTT
>NA|TRBV11-2|TRBJ1-6|NA
CASSRRQGSTNSPLHF
TGTGCCAGCAGTCGTCGACAAGGAAGCACCAATTCACCCCTCCACTTT
>NA|TRBV4-3|TRBJ2-1|NA
CASSQETSGLSYNEQFF
TGCGCCAGCAGCCAAGAGACAAGCGGATTATCTTACAATGAGCAGTTCTTC
>NA|TRBV9|TRBJ1-4|NA
CASSVDGGEKLFF
TGTGCCAGCAGCGTAGATGGCGGGGAAAAACTGTTTTTT
>NA|TRBV3-1/TRBV3-2|TRBJ2-7|NA
CASSAWGNYEQYF
TGTGCCAGCAGCGCCTGGGGCAATTACGAGCAGTACTTC
>NA|TRBV6-5|TRBJ1-2|NA
CASSRTGSYGYTF
TGTGCCAGCAGCCGCACAGGGTCCTATGGCTACACCTTC
>NA|TRBV30|TRBJ1-4|NA
CAWSPSSGYNEKLFF
TGTGCCTGGAGTCCCTCCTCGGGGTATAATGAAAAACTGTTTTTT
>NA|TRBV6-5|TRBJ1-2|NA
CASSYSGVQGVYGYTF
TGTGCCAGCAGTTACTCGGGGGTACAGGGAGTCTATGGCTACACCTTC
>NA|TRBV23-1|TRBJ2-7|TRBD1
CASSQPDRTYEQYF
TGCGCCAGCAGTCAACCGGACAGGACCTACGAGCAGTACTTC
>NA|TRBV24-1|TRBJ2-1|TRBD2
CATSDWTSGTNNEQFF
TGTGCCACCAGTGACTGGACTAGCGGGACCAACAATGAGCAGTTCTTC
>NA|TRBV18|TRBJ2-7|NA
CASSSDIWGREQYF
TGTGCCAGCTCGTCCGACATTTGGGGGCGCGAGCAGTACTTC
>few|TRBV5-1|TRBJ2-1|TRBD2
CASSFGGTSVVSNEQFF
TGCGCCAGCAGCTTCGGTGGGACTAGCGTAGTGTCCAATGAGCAGTTCTTC
>NA|TRBV5-1|TRBJ2-3|NA
CASSLDRVGPDTQYF
TGCGCCAGCAGCTTGGACAGGGTCGGGCCAGATACGCAGTATTTT
>NA|TRBV23-1|TRBJ1-4|NA
CASESGARTNEKLFF
TGCGCCAGCGAGAGTGGGGCCAGAACTAATGAAAAACTGTTTTTT
>once|TRBV3-1/TRBV3-2|TRBJ1-1|TRBD1
CASSQGTGRAMNTEAFF
TGTGCCAGCAGCCAGGGGACAGGGAGGGCGATGAACACTGAAGCTTTCTTT
>NA|TRBV6-5|TRBJ2-1|TRBD1
CASRPRGGQHGEQFF
TGTGCCAGCAGACCACGAGGGGGACAGCACGGTGAGCAGTTCTTC
>NA|TRBV19|TRBJ2-7|NA
CASSTGQRTYEQYF
TGTGCCAGTAGTACCGGACAGAGAACCTACGAGCAGTACTTC
>once|TRBV5-4|TRBJ2-7|NA
CASSLTGVAYEQYF
TGTGCCAGCAGCCTGACGGGGGTTGCCTACGAGCAGTACTTC
>NA|TRBV18|TRBJ1-4|NA
CASSKQGTNEKLFF
TGTGCCAGCTCAAAACAGGGAACTAATGAAAAACTGTTTTTT
>NA|TRBV28|TRBJ1-2|TRBD1
CASSPQTGSFSYGYTF
TGTGCCAGCAGTCCCCAGACAGGGTCTTTCAGCTATGGCTACACCTTC
>once|TRBV5-1|TRBJ2-5|NA
CASSSGRDQETQYF
TGCGCCAGCAGCTCTGGCCGGGACCAAGAGACCCAGTACTTC
>NA|TRBV4-1|TRBJ2-1|TRBD2
CASSQQTSGGIYNEQFF
TGCGCCAGCAGCCAACAAACTAGCGGGGGAATCTACAATGAGCAGTTCTTC
>NA|TRBV27|TRBJ2-7|TRBD1
CASSSPFGTGRVEQYF
TGTGCCAGCAGTTCGCCATTCGGGACAGGGAGGGTCGAGCAGTACTTC
>NA|TRBV4-3|TRBJ2-2|TRBD1
CASSAGTGAWELFF
TGCGCCAGCAGCGCGGGGACAGGAGCTTGGGAGCTGTTTTTT
>few|TRBV18|TRBJ2-7|TRBD1
CASSPGQGAYEQYF
TGTGCCAGCTCACCGGGACAGGGGGCTTACGAGCAGTACTTC
>once|TRBV7-6|TRBJ2-2|TRBD2
CASSSKPLLAGGSVGELFF
TGTGCCAGCAGCTCTAAGCCATTACTAGCGGGAGGATCCGTCGGGGAGCTGTTTTTT
>NA|TRBV25-1|TRBJ1-2|NA
CASSEFGGGLGYTF
TGTGCCAGCAGCGAATTCGGGGGAGGTTTGGGCTACACCTTC
>NA|TRBV9|TRBJ2-3|NA
CASSVLSDTQYF
TGTGCCAGCAGCGTACTTTCAGATACGCAGTATTTT
>once|TRBV6-5|TRBJ1-2|TRBD1
CASSRQGRGDGYTF
TGTGCCAGCAGCCGACAGGGGAGAGGTGATGGCTACACCTTC
>once|TRBV5-5|TRBJ1-5|NA
CASSPETGLGQPQHF
TGTGCCAGCAGCCCGGAGACAGGTCTTGGGCAGCCCCAGCATTTT
>NA|TRBV2|TRBJ2-3|NA
CASTAEARASTDTQYF
TGTGCCAGCACCGCGGAAGCCAGGGCTAGCACAGATACGCAGTATTTT
>NA|TRBV6-5|TRBJ1-1|TRBD1
CASSPQGARGTEAFF
TGTGCCAGCAGCCCACAGGGGGCAAGGGGCACTGAAGCTTTCTTT
>few|TRBV11-2|TRBJ2-5|NA
CASSLDQFLETQYF
TGTGCCAGCAGCTTAGACCAGTTTCTGGAGACCCAGTACTTC
>once|TRBV4-1|TRBJ1-5|NA
CASSQDLFQPQHF
TGCGCCAGCAGCCAAGATCTCTTCCAGCCCCAGCATTTT
>few|TRBV15|TRBJ2-1|NA
CATSRDRTGTHKEQFF
TGTGCCACCAGCAGAGATCGTACAGGAACCCACAAGGAGCAGTTCTTC
>NA|TRBV11-2|TRBJ1-1|NA
CASSLTGSGTEAFF
TGTGCCAGCAGCTTAACAGGGTCAGGCACTGAAGCTTTCTTT
>NA|TRBV4-2|TRBJ1-5|TRBD1
CASSRQGMDSNQPQHF
TGTGCCAGCAGTCGACAGGGAATGGATAGCAATCAGCCCCAGCATTTT
>NA|TRBV3-1/TRBV3-2|TRBJ2-7|NA
CASSQGEYEQYF
TGTGCCAGCAGCCAGGGAGAATACGAGCAGTACTTC
>NA|TRBV25-1|TRBJ1-1|NA
CASSEWGDMSEAFF
TGTGCCAGCAGTGAATGGGGAGATATGTCTGAAGCTTTCTTT
>NA|TRBV6-5|TRBJ2-3|NA
CASLGTYPTDTQYF
TGTGCCAGCCTCGGGACATACCCCACAGATACGCAGTATTTT